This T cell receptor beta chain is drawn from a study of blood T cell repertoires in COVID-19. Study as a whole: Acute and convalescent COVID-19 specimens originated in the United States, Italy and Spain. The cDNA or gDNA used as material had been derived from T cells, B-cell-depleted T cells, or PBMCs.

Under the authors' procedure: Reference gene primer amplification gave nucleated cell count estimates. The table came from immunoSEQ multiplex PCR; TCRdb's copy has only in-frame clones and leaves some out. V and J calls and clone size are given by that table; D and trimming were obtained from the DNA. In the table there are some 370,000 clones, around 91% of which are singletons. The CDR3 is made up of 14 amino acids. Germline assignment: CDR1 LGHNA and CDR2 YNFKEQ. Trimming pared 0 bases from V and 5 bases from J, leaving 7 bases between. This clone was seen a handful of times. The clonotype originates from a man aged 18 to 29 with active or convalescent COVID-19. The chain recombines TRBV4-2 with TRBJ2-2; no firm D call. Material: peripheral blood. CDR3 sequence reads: CASSQDTGTGELFF. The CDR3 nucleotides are TGTGCCAGCAGCCAAGATACGGGTACCGGGGAGCTGTTTTTT.